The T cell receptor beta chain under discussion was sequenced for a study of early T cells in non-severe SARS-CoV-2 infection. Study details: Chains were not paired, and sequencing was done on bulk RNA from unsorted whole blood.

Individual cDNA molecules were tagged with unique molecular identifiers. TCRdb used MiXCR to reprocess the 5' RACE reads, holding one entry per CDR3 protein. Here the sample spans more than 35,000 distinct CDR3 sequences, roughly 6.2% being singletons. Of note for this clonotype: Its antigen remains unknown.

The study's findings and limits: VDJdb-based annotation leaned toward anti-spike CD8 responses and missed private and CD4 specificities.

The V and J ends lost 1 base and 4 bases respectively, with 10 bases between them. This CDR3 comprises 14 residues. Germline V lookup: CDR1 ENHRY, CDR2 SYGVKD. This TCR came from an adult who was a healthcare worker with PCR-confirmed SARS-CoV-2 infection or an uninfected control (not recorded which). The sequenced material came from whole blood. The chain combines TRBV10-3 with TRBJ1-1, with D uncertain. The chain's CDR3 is CAISEWDTGTEAFF. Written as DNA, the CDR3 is TGTGCCATCAGTGAGTGGGATACGGGCACTGAAGCTTTCTTT.